Listed here are 22 T cell receptor beta chains from one sample, sequenced in a study of vaccination effects on CD4 cells after COVID-19. Assay: immunoSEQ multiplex PCR; the TCRdb copy retains only in-frame clones and omits some. The profile shows tens of thousands of clones, 75% to 90% of them singletons. Ahead of sequencing, the ViraFEST assay grew antigen-specific CD4+ T cells using viral peptide pools. Culture proceeded for about ten days, and CD4+ T cells were then isolated. The participants, recipients of two vaccine doses, got either BNT162b2 or mRNA-1273. Antigens for these TCRs are unknown. The sequencing here drew on CD4+ T cells from PBMCs cultured with SARS-CoV-2 spike peptides, taken after COVID-19 vaccination. The receptor source for this set is a human donor who received a COVID-19 vaccine. Some clones in this sample may be carry-over from other donors' samples.

The chain recombines TRBV7-3 with TRBJ1-6, with TRBD1 as a possible D gene (5 bases). CDR1 is SGHTA, CDR2 FQGTGA, per germline. The CDR3 spans 13 residues. V was clipped by 9 bases and J by 6 bases, with 12 bases between them. CDR3 sequence: CASSTAFNSPLHF. The CDR3 nucleotides are TGTGCCAGTTCGACAGCCTTTAATTCACCCCTCCACTTT.

The chain is built from TRBV10-1 and TRBJ2-3; 7 bases match TRBD1. Germline trimming cut 3 bases from V and 2 bases from J; bases unmatched to any gene: 17. The CDR3 consists of 19 residues. Germline-derived CDR1 and CDR2 are WNHNN and SYGVQD (reference sequence). The CDR3 here is CASSDSRTGVRRHTDTQYF. Here the CDR3 DNA reads TGCGCCAGCAGTGACAGCAGAACAGGGGTCCGGAGGCACACAGATACGCAGTATTTT.

The chain combines TRBV6-2 or TRBV6-3 with TRBJ1-6; TRBD1 matches at 7 bases. Germline loops: CDR1 MNHEY, CDR2 SVGEGT. The CDR3 covers 15 residues. J was trimmed by 7 bases and V by 3 bases; bases with no gene match: 6. This CDR3 reads CASSYRDRVNSPLHF. In DNA form, the CDR3 reads TGTGCCAGCAGTTATCGAGACAGGGTGAATTCACCCCTCCACTTT.

The gene calls are TRBV5-1 and TRBJ2-2, with 8 bases that match TRBD2. Germline V gene lookup returns CDR1 SGHRS and CDR2 YFSETQ. The ends lost 0 bases at V and 1 base at J; junction bases unmatched: 2. The CDR3 runs 16 residues. CDR3 sequence (DNA): TGCGCCAGCAGCTTGGAAAGCGGGGGGAACACCGGGGAGCTGTTTTTT. Translating it yields CASSLESGGNTGELFF.

With regard to this clone: One base away lies a much larger clone, so this may be a sequencing read error. This CDR3 is also generated by other DNA sequences in the sample. CDR3 coding DNA: TGTGCCAGCAGTGAAAGGGGGCAGTACAATGAGCAGTTCTTC. It specifies CASSERGQYNEQFF. This chain joins TRBV2 and TRBJ2-1, with 7 bases fitting TRBD1. Germline V lookup: CDR1 SNHLY, CDR2 FYNNEI. V shed 2 bases, J shed 4 bases, and the junction held 2 bases outside the gene matches. The CDR3 loop spans 14 amino acids.

CDR3 region: CASSLGTESEKLFF. CDR3 DNA sequence: TGCGCCAGCAGCTTGGGGACAGAGAGTGAAAAACTGTTTTTT. The chain combines TRBV5-1 with TRBJ1-4; maybe TRBD1 (6 bases). V lost 0 bases, J lost 7 bases, and 10 bases lay in between. The CDR3 contains 14 residues. Per the germline V gene, CDR1 is SGHRS and CDR2 is YFSETQ.

J is TRBJ2-3 and V is TRBV20-1, with 7 bases aligning to TRBD2. The CDR3 is 15 residues long. Germline loops: CDR1 DFQATT, CDR2 SNEGSKA (reference sequence). V shed 3 bases, J shed 6 bases, and the junction held 12 bases outside the gene matches. In DNA form, the CDR3 reads TGCAGTGCTAGTAACCACAAAAGACTAGCCGATACGCAGTATTTT. It is translated as CSASNHKRLADTQYF.

The chain recombines TRBV18 with TRBJ2-7; D is ambiguous. Germline CDR1 is KGHSH and CDR2 is LQKENI. The ends were cut back, 2 bases at V and 3 bases at J, with 5 bases in the middle. The CDR3 runs 12 residues. The CDR3 DNA follows: TGTGCCAGCTCACCAGGAGACTACGAGCAGTACGTC. As protein: CASSPGDYEQYV.

This chain links TRBV6-5 with TRBJ2-3, with no clear D. Germline V lookup: CDR1 MNHEY, CDR2 SVGAGI. The V end lost 5 bases, the J end lost 1 base, and 7 bases lay between the germline ends. The CDR3 has 13 residues. CDR3 coding DNA: TGTGCCAGCAGTCCCCCCGGCACAGATACGCAGTATTTT. Protein sequence: CASSPPGTDTQYF.

The chain combines TRBV11-2 with TRBJ2-2, with 7 bases fitting TRBD1. The J segment lost 5 bases and the V segment lost 5 bases, leaving 8 bases of the junction unmatched. The CDR3 covers 15 residues. CDR1 and CDR2 (germline): SGHAT, FQNNGV. CDR3: CASSTYRGRTGELFF. CDR3 coding DNA: TGTGCCAGCAGCACCTACAGGGGTCGAACCGGGGAGCTGTTTTTT.

The chain recombines TRBV6-2 or TRBV6-3 with TRBJ1-1, with TRBD1 matching over 7 bases. The CDR3 length is 16 residues. Germline V gene data show CDR1 as MNHEY and CDR2 as SVGEGT. The ends lost 2 bases at V and 3 bases at J; junction bases unmatched: 9. The CDR3 bases are TGTGCCAGCAGTTACCCGACAGGGAGGCCGTACACTGAAGCTTTCTTT. Translating it yields CASSYPTGRPYTEAFF.

The gene calls are TRBV10-3 and TRBJ1-2; D is ambiguous. CDR1 is ENHRY, CDR2 SYGVKD, per germline. V was cut by 6 bases and J by 3 bases, with 8 bases left in between. The CDR3 sequence is 12 residues long. CDR3 DNA: TGTGCCATCAGCACCGGTGACTATGGCTACACCTTC. It encodes CAISTGDYGYTF.

This chain links TRBV18 with TRBJ2-7; TRBD2 might be the D (6 bases). CDR3 length: 14 residues. Germline CDR1 and CDR2: KGHSH and LQKENI. Trimming left V 2 bases short and J 2 bases short, with 10 bases between. CDR3 DNA sequence: TGTGCCAGCTCACCAAGGCGGGACGCCTACGAGCAGTACGTC. Residues: CASSPRRDAYEQYV.

The rearrangement uses TRBV21-1 and TRBJ2-1; TRBD1, the table's D call, lacks a check against the DNA. TRBV21-1 is marked as a pseudogene. The CDR3 is 14 amino acids. DNA for the CDR3: TGTGCCAGCAGCCCCGACAGGGTAAGTAATGAGCAGTTCTTC. Its translation is CASSPDRVSNEQFF.

V usage is TRBV19 and J usage is TRBJ2-1, with D perhaps TRBD2 (6 bases). Germline loops: CDR1 LNHDA, CDR2 SQIVND (reference sequence). This CDR3 region has 14 residues. V was clipped by 6 bases and J by 0 bases, with 9 bases between them. The CDR3 loop reads CASRRGASYNEQFF. Here the CDR3 DNA reads TGTGCCAGTAGGCGCGGGGCCTCCTACAATGAGCAGTTCTTC.

The chain couples TRBV4-1 to TRBJ1-2; 7 positions agree with TRBD1. Germline trimming cut 4 bases from V and 5 bases from J; bases unmatched to any gene: 10. Germline V gene lookup returns CDR1 MGHRA and CDR2 YSYEKL. The CDR3 has 15 residues. The CDR3 DNA reads as TGCGCCAGCAGCCTCGACAGGGCTTTGGCTTATGGCTACACCTTC. Translated, it gives CASSLDRALAYGYTF.

The table lists this clone with a few counts. The chain couples TRBV7-3 to TRBJ2-3; the D is unclear. The germline gives CDR1 SGHTA, CDR2 FQGTGA. This CDR3 is 13 amino acids long. Trimming removed 1 base from V and 4 bases from J, with 6 bases in between. The CDR3 sequence is CASSLRGADTQYF. CDR3 nucleotide sequence: TGTGCCAGCAGCTTAAGGGGTGCAGATACGCAGTATTTT.

The rearrangement uses TRBV10-3 and TRBJ2-1, with 11 bases identical to TRBD2. The V gene's germline CDR1 is ENHRY and CDR2 SYGVKD. V trimming: 7 bases; J trimming: 7 bases; junction bases outside the gene matches: 6. CDR3 length: 14 residues. DNA of the CDR3: TGTGCCATCAAAAGTCGACTAGCGGGAAATGAGCAGTTCTTC. This encodes CAIKSRLAGNEQFF.

The chain couples TRBV11-2 to TRBJ1-6; possibly TRBD1 for D (6 bases). V shed 2 bases and J shed 5 bases, with 10 bases lying between them. CDR3 size: 15 residues. Germline V CDR1 and CDR2: SGHAT, FQNNGV. The CDR3 here is CASSLPPGDNSPLHF. The CDR3 DNA sequence: TGTGCCAGCAGCTTACCTCCAGGGGATAATTCACCCCTCCACTTT.

The genes are TRBV20-1 and TRBJ1-2; D unresolved. V was shortened by 3 bases and J by 4 bases, with 6 bases between the two germline ends. The CDR3 spans 11 residues. Germline V gene sequence: CDR1 DFQATT, CDR2 SNEGSKA (reference sequence). CDR3 coding DNA: TGCAGTGCTAGGGCAGGCTATGGCTACACCTTC. Protein product: CSARAGYGYTF.

By share of the sample, this clone is medium-sized. V is TRBV19 and J is TRBJ1-5; D uncertain. V dropped 9 bases and J dropped 7 bases, with 13 bases sitting between them. The CDR3 has 12 residues. Looked up from germline, CDR1 is LNHDA and CDR2 is SQIVND (reference sequence). The CDR3 sequence is CASGDLWQPQHF. For the CDR3, the DNA is TGTGCCAGCGGGGATTTGTGGCAGCCCCAGCATTTT.

The chain is built from TRBV7-2 and TRBJ2-1; 8 nucleotides line up with TRBD1. Germline-derived CDR1 and CDR2 are SGHTA and FQGNSA. The CDR3 has 14 residues. Trimming cost V 5 bases and J 5 bases; bases outside gene matches: 5. The CDR3 bases are TGTGCCAGCAGCCCCGGACAGGGCCACAATGAGCAGTTCTTC. As protein: CASSPGQGHNEQFF.